This T cell receptor beta chain was captured by sequencing in a study of T cells expressing NK-cell markers. Turning to the study itself: Researchers got TCR beta repertoires out of sorted CD3+CD56+NKG2C+, CD3+CD56+NKG2C- and CD3+CD56-NKG2C+ T cells.

Comments on this clonotype: Its antigen is currently unknown.

With the 5' RACE reads reprocessed, TCRdb shows one record per CDR3 protein and no DNA. The record lists about 460,000 distinct CDR3 sequences, of which the ten most abundant hold approximately 1.4%. Study-wide results and caveats: In four donors, dominant clonotypes made up about 28.3-60.1% of CD3+CD56-NKG2C+ cells.

Germline V gene sequence: CDR1 MGHRA, CDR2 YSYEKL. The CDR3 is 15 residues long. This chain uses TRBV4-1 with TRBJ2-5; TCRdb indicates TRBD2, and absent DNA this call remains unverified. The specimen was blood T cells: a sorted CD56 or NKG2C T cell subset, CD4+ or CD8+ T cells, or bulk PBMC T cells (not recorded which). The sequence was collected from a woman aged 50 to 60 in good health. The CDR3: CASSQGTSGQETQYF.